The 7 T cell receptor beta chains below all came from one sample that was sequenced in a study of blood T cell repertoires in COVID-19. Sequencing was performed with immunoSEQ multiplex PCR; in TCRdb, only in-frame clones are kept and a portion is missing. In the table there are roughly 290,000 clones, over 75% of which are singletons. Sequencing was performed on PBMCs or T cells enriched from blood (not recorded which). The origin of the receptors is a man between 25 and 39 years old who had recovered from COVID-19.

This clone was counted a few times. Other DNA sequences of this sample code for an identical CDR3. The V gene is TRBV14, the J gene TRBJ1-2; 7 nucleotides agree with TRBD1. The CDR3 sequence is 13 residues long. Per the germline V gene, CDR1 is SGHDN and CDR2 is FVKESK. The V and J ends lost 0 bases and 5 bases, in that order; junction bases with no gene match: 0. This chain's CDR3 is CASSQDRGYGYTF. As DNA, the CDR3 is TGTGCCAGCAGCCAAGACAGGGGGTATGGCTACACCTTC.

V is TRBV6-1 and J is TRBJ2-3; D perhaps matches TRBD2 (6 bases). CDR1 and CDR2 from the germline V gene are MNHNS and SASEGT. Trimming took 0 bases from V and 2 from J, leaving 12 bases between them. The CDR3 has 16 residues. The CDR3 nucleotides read TGTGCCAGCAGTGAAGCGCTTGCGGGGATCACAGATACGCAGTATTTT. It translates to CASSEALAGITDTQYF.

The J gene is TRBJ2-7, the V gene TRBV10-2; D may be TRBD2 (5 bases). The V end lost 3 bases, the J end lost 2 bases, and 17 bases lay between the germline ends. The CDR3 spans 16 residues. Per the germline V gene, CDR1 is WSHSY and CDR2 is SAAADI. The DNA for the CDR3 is TGCGCCAGCAGTGAACGGGAAACAGTGAGCCCCTACGAGCAGTACTTC. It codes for CASSERETVSPYEQYF.

Here the CDR3 DNA reads TGTGCCACCAGTGGGACTGGATCCTACAATGAGCAGTTCTTC. Its protein is CATSGTGSYNEQFF. The chain has TRBV24-1 and TRBJ2-1, with D tentatively TRBD2 (5 bases). CDR1 and CDR2 (germline): KGHDR, SFDVKD. V lost 5 bases to trimming and J lost 1 base, with 8 bases between them. The length of the CDR3 is 14 residues.

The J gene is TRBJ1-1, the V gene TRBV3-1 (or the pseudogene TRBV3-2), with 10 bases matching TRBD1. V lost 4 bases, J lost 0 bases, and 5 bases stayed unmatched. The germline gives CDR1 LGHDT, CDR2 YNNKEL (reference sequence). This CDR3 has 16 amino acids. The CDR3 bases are TGTGCCAGCAGCCCCGCCGGGACAGGGGTGAACACTGAAGCTTTCTTT. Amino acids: CASSPAGTGVNTEAFF.

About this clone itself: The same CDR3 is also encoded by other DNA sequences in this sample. The CDR3 sequence: CASRRTSGGYNEQFF. In nucleotides, the CDR3 is TGTGCCAGCAGACGCACTAGCGGGGGGTACAATGAGCAGTTCTTC. V is TRBV27 and J is TRBJ2-1; 12 nucleotides agree with TRBD2. Trimming removed 6 bases from V and 4 bases from J; junction bases left unmatched: 4. This CDR3 is 15 amino acids long. The germline V gene has CDR1 MNHEY and CDR2 SMNVEV (reference sequence).

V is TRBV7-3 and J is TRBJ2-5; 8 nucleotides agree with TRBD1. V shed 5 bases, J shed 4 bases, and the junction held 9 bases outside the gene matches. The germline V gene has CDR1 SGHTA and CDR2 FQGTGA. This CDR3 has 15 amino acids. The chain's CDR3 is CASSPGADRGETQYF. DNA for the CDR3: TGTGCCAGCAGCCCAGGGGCCGACAGGGGAGAGACCCAGTACTTC.